This T cell receptor (beta chain) was obtained from a study of T cell repertoires in cytomegalovirus infection. Study information: An indication of both CMV infection and matching HLA type came from public TCR beta signatures.

TCRdb ran MiXCR on the reads and lists one entry per CDR3 protein. Of 200,000 or so distinct CDR3 sequences listed, 25% to 30% were seen once; the top ten hold under 35%. V was pared by 5 bases and J by 8 bases, with 18 bases between. The CDR3 contains 15 residues. The germline gives CDR1 SGHAT, CDR2 FQNNGV. Only a few counts were recorded for this clonotype. No antigen is known for it. General study points: There were HLA-C-restricted CMV-specific TCR beta clonotypes dominating the ex vivo response.

The sequenced sample consisted of PBMCs. This TCR came from a human donor in good health (CMV status not recorded). Some clones in this sample may be carry-over from other donors' samples. The chain recombines TRBV11-2 with TRBJ1-4; unclear D gene. This chain's CDR3 is CASSRPNSPREKLFF. CDR3 coding DNA: TGTGCCAGCAGCCGGCCTAACAGCCCAAGAGAAAAACTGTTTTTT.